The rows below give T cell receptor beta chains drawn from one sample of a study of control samples from healthy donors and cancer patients. TCRdb keeps only in-frame clones here, not all; method: immunoSEQ multiplex PCR. In the table there are about 180,000 clones, roughly 89% of which are singletons. Sequenced input: blood. The receptors come from a woman aged 50 to 60 in good health. The CDR3 runs from the conserved cysteine through the conserved F or W. The D gene is left open where the match is weak. Only part of the rows carry a size: once, few, many, or a class if the clone is expanded.

j_call clone_size d_call v_call cdr3_aa cdr3_nt
TRBJ1-2 NA NA TRBV28 CASSSQQGLNYGYTF TGTGCCAGCAGTTCCCAACAGGGTCTAAACTATGGCTACACCTTC
TRBJ1-1 NA TRBD1 TRBV28 CASSFLTYRGNTEAFF TGTGCCAGCAGTTTCCTAACATACAGGGGGAACACTGAAGCTTTCTTT
TRBJ1-1 NA TRBD1 TRBV24-1 CATSDGDREHTEAFF TGTGCCACCAGTGACGGGGACAGGGAACACACTGAAGCTTTCTTT
TRBJ1-4 NA TRBD1 TRBV19 CASSFRTGASEKLFF TGTGCCAGTAGTTTCCGGACAGGGGCGAGTGAAAAACTGTTTTTT
TRBJ1-2 NA NA TRBV5-1 CASSLRGDYGYTF TGCGCCAGCAGCTTAAGGGGCGACTATGGCTACACCTTC
TRBJ2-6 NA NA TRBV11-3 CASSSSGTGANVLTF TGTGCCAGCAGCTCCTCAGGGACTGGGGCCAACGTCCTGACTTTC
TRBJ1-1 NA TRBD1 TRBV28 CASSFVGQGDTEAFF TGTGCCAGCAGTTTCGTGGGACAGGGGGACACTGAAGCTTTCTTT
TRBJ2-6 NA NA TRBV3-1/TRBV3-2 CASSQDRRWANVLTF TGTGCCAGCAGCCAAGATAGGAGGTGGGCCAACGTCCTGACTTTC
TRBJ1-3 NA NA TRBV19 CASSPLWGRPSGNTIYF TGTGCCAGTAGCCCCCTATGGGGGAGACCCTCTGGAAACACCATATATTTT
TRBJ1-1 NA TRBD1 TRBV7-2 CASSLLDRPNTEAFF TGTGCCAGCAGCTTATTGGACAGGCCCAACACTGAAGCTTTCTTT
TRBJ2-5 once TRBD2 TRBV6-1 CASSEGWAGGLQETQYF TGTGCCAGCAGTGAAGGATGGGCGGGAGGGCTACAAGAGACCCAGTACTTC
TRBJ2-2 NA TRBD1 TRBV3-1/TRBV3-2 CASSRPGQGGWPGELFF TGTGCCAGCAGCCGTCCGGGACAGGGCGGCTGGCCCGGGGAGCTGTTTTTT
TRBJ2-1 NA NA TRBV24-1 CATSAGQSYNEQFF TGTGCCACCAGCGCGGGACAATCCTACAATGAGCAGTTCTTC
TRBJ1-2 NA NA TRBV12-3/TRBV12-4 CASSFARSYGYTF TGTGCCAGCAGTTTTGCCAGGTCCTATGGCTACACCTTC
TRBJ1-1 NA TRBD1 TRBV29-1 CSVLTGGITEAFF TGCAGCGTTCTAACAGGGGGGATCACTGAAGCTTTCTTT
TRBJ2-5 NA TRBD2 TRBV19 CASSITPGAGGLIKETQYF TGTGCCAGTAGTATAACCCCGGGAGCGGGGGGGCTGATCAAAGAGACCCAGTACTTC
TRBJ1-6 once NA TRBV28 CASSPDQAVIVGSPLHF TGTGCCAGCAGTCCGGACCAGGCGGTCATCGTAGGGTCACCCCTCCACTTT
TRBJ2-3 NA TRBD2 TRBV5-5 CASSPWPSGGKDTQYF TGTGCCAGCAGCCCGTGGCCTAGCGGGGGGAAAGATACGCAGTATTTT
TRBJ1-4 once NA TRBV28 CASSLLHTFRLTVF TGTGCCAGCAGTTTATTACACACTTTTAGACTAACTGTTTTT
TRBJ2-5 NA NA TRBV9 CASSYPGVRETQYF TGTGCCAGCAGCTACCCGGGGGTCCGGGAGACCCAGTACTTC
TRBJ2-2 NA TRBD2 TRBV6-2/TRBV6-3 CASSEGGGATGELFF TGTGCCAGCAGCGAAGGCGGGGGGGCGACCGGGGAGCTGTTTTTT
TRBJ1-5 NA TRBD1 TRBV12-5 CASGPPGQGFDQPQHF TGTGCTAGTGGTCCGCCGGGACAGGGATTCGATCAGCCCCAGCATTTT
TRBJ2-1 NA TRBD1 TRBV7-3 CASSTTGMPYNEQFF TGTGCCAGCAGCACGACAGGGATGCCCTACAATGAGCAGTTCTTC
TRBJ1-6 NA NA TRBV7-2 CASSLVGRVGGSYNSPLHF TGTGCCAGCAGCTTAGTTGGCAGGGTAGGGGGTTCCTATAATTCACCCCTCCACTTT
TRBJ1-6 NA TRBD1 TRBV28 CASSPGGQTSSYNSPLHF TGTGCCAGCAGTCCGGGGGGACAGACGAGCTCCTATAATTCACCCCTCCACTTT
TRBJ2-3 NA NA TRBV5-4 CASSSDGVSTDTQYF TGTGCCAGCAGCTCCGACGGGGTTAGCACAGATACGCAGTATTTT
TRBJ2-7 NA NA TRBV28 CASSLSSTGNYEQYF TGTGCCAGCAGTTTATCCAGCACAGGCAACTACGAGCAGTACTTC
TRBJ1-5 NA NA TRBV30 CAWGDPSQPQHF TGTGCCTGGGGGGACCCGAGTCAGCCCCAGCATTTT
TRBJ1-6 NA NA TRBV3-1/TRBV3-2 CASSPASFTDSPLHF TGTGCCAGCAGCCCCGCATCTTTCACGGATTCACCCCTCCACTTT
TRBJ2-2 once NA TRBV28 CASSFISGELFF TGTGCCAGCAGTTTTATAAGCGGGGAGCTGTTTTTT